One sample yielded the 5 T cell receptor beta chains listed below, sequenced in a study of cytomegalovirus exposure and HLA in healthy donors. The PCR had 60 Vbeta and 13 Jbeta primers. Sequenced by immunoSEQ multiplex PCR; TCRdb stores in-frame clones only, minus some. The repertoire holds roughly 200,000 clones, 79% seen once, with about 0.72% in the top ten. The sample comprised PBMCs. The receptors derive from a middle-aged woman in good health and CMV-seronegative.

This clone was counted a few times. This chain connects TRBV19 to TRBJ2-3, with a tentative D call TRBD1 (8 bases). The V end was cut by 3 bases, the J end by 0 bases, with 16 bases between. This CDR3 has 17 residues. The germline V gene has CDR1 LNHDA and CDR2 SQIVND (reference sequence). Here the CDR3 reads CASSIQGAGASTDTQYF. The CDR3 nucleotides read TGTGCCAGTAGTATCCAGGGGGCGGGGGCTAGCACAGATACGCAGTATTTT.

The rearrangement uses TRBV28 and TRBJ2-3; D gene ambiguous. V lost 2 bases, J lost 2 bases, and 11 bases lay in between. The CDR3 extends over 15 amino acids. The germline gives CDR1 MDHEN, CDR2 SYDVKM. The CDR3 sequence is CASSLGPKHTDTQYF. In DNA, the CDR3 is TGTGCCAGCAGTTTAGGCCCCAAACACACAGATACGCAGTATTTT.

The chain links TRBV5-1 to TRBJ2-6; possibly TRBD2 for D (6 bases). This CDR3 is 14 amino acids long. With 7 bases removed from V and 1 base from J, the gap between germline ends came to 9 bases. Germline CDR1 is SGHRS and CDR2 is YFSETQ. CDR3 coding DNA: TGCGCCAGCGGCGCGGGGTCTGGGGCCAACGTCCTGACTTTC. This gives the protein CASGAGSGANVLTF.

The chain links TRBV14 to TRBJ2-7; perhaps TRBD2 as D (6 bases). Trimming took off 1 base at V and 7 bases at J, with 11 bases between the two ends. CDR1 and CDR2 from the germline V gene are SGHDN and FVKESK. The CDR3 has 13 residues. This CDR3 is CASSQVMGTEQYF. Here the CDR3 DNA reads TGTGCCAGCAGCCAAGTAATGGGGACTGAGCAGTACTTC.

This clone was detected only once. The chain carries TRBV30 and TRBJ1-5; 8 nucleotides agree with TRBD1. The CDR3 totals 20 residues. V dropped 0 bases and J dropped 1; count of bases not matched to a gene: 17. CDR1 is GTSNPN and CDR2 is SVGIG in the germline V gene (reference sequence). The CDR3 DNA sequence: TGTGCCTGGAGTGTATGGAGGCTGGGCAGGGGGCAAGCGAGCAATCAGCCCCAGCATTTT. It specifies CAWSVWRLGRGQASNQPQHF.